Listed below are T cell receptor beta chains from one sample, sequenced in a study of T cells after yellow fever vaccination. TCRdb itself ran the 5' RACE reads through MiXCR, one entry per CDR3 protein. The sample gives under 550,000 distinct CDR3 sequences, about a fifth of which show up once; 16% is in the top ten. The source was PBMCs, collected approximately 22 days after the first yellow fever vaccination. These receptors all come from a man between 18 and 35 years old who received the YFV17D yellow fever vaccine. The CDR3 runs from the conserved cysteine through the conserved F or W. D genes are given only for firm matches. Not all rows give a size; the values are once, few, many and, for expanded clones, a class.

D	J	size	V	CDR3	DNA
NA	TRBJ1-1	few	TRBV5-4	CASSPKAQGNTEAFF	TGTGCCAGCAGCCCTAAAGCGCAGGGGAACACTGAAGCTTTCTTT
TRBD1	TRBJ1-6	NA	TRBV5-1	CASSLVGQPLHF	TGCGCCAGCAGCTTGGTGGGACAGCCCCTCCACTTT
NA	TRBJ1-6	few	TRBV5-4	CASSSRQSSYNSPLHF	TGTGCCAGCAGCTCCCGACAAAGCTCCTATAATTCACCCCTCCACTTT
NA	TRBJ2-3	few	TRBV27	CASSFRAPQTDTQYF	TGTGCCAGCAGTTTCCGGGCTCCGCAAACCGATACGCAGTATTTT
NA	TRBJ1-3	NA	TRBV12-3/TRBV12-4	CASSFGTSGNTIYF	TGTGCCAGCAGTTTCGGGACCTCTGGAAACACCATATATTTT
NA	TRBJ2-1	NA	TRBV5-1	CASSLGMTALLAEQFF	TGCGCCAGCAGCTTGGGGATGACGGCACTTCTGGCGGAGCAGTTCTTC
TRBD1	TRBJ1-4	few	TRBV5-1	CASSSGGDRDEKLFF	TGCGCCAGCAGCTCGGGGGGGGACAGGGATGAAAAACTGTTTTTT
TRBD1	TRBJ1-4	few	TRBV19	CASNGQGSEKLFF	TGTGCCAGTAACGGACAGGGGAGCGAAAAACTGTTTTTT
TRBD2	TRBJ2-5	once	TRBV5-1	CASSFNSGGRQETQYF	TGCGCCAGCAGCTTCAATTCGGGGGGTCGACAAGAGACCCAGTACTTC
NA	TRBJ1-5	NA	TRBV7-2	CASSFTGSRNQPQHF	TGTGCCAGCAGCTTTACAGGAAGTAGAAATCAGCCCCAGCATTTT
NA	TRBJ2-3	NA	TRBV5-6	CASSSTLTDTQYF	TGTGCCAGCAGCTCAACTCTCACAGATACGCAGTATTTT
TRBD2	TRBJ2-2	NA	TRBV3-1	CASSQETSGGADTGELFF	TGTGCCAGCAGCCAGGAGACTAGCGGGGGGGCGGACACCGGGGAGCTGTTTTTT
TRBD1	TRBJ1-4	few	TRBV7-8	CASSERDRSVEKLFF	TGTGCCAGCAGCGAAAGGGACAGGAGTGTTGAAAAACTGTTTTTT
NA	TRBJ1-1	few	TRBV5-1	CASSVRGQNTEAFF	TGCGCCAGCAGCGTCAGGGGACAGAACACTGAAGCTTTCTTT
TRBD2	TRBJ2-5	few	TRBV4-1	CASSPGTSLQTQYF	TGCGCCAGCAGCCCAGGGACTAGCTTGCAGACCCAGTACTTC
NA	TRBJ2-5	NA	TRBV7-2	CASSFAGIEGETQYF	TGTGCCAGCAGCTTCGCAGGGATAGAAGGAGAGACCCAGTACTTC
NA	TRBJ2-7	NA	TRBV5-4	CASSAVAGTYSYEQYF	TGTGCCAGCAGCGCCGTGGCGGGGACTTACTCCTACGAGCAGTACTTC
NA	TRBJ2-1	many	TRBV7-2	CASSLGHNRNNEQFF	TGTGCCAGCAGCTTGGGGCACAACCGGAACAATGAGCAGTTCTTC
TRBD1	TRBJ1-3	NA	TRBV10-3	CAIKSTGGEGNTIYF	TGTGCCATCAAAAGCACAGGGGGCGAAGGAAACACCATATATTTT
NA	TRBJ2-7	few	TRBV12-5	CASGSSTTTGYEQYF	TGTGCTAGTGGCTCCTCCACAACAACGGGCTACGAGCAGTACTTC
NA	TRBJ2-2	few	TRBV24-1	CATAARNTGELFF	TGTGCCACCGCCGCCAGGAACACCGGGGAGCTGTTTTTT
NA	TRBJ2-2	few	TRBV7-3	CASSLGPRRAGELFF	TGTGCCAGCAGCTTAGGACCGCGAAGGGCCGGGGAGCTGTTTTTT
NA	TRBJ1-4	NA	TRBV7-9	CASSLSQNNEKLFF	TGTGCCAGCAGCTTAAGCCAGAATAATGAAAAACTGTTTTTT
NA	TRBJ2-3	few	TRBV3-1	CASSQSLVIDTQYF	TGTGCCAGCAGCCAATCCTTAGTGATAGATACGCAGTATTTT
TRBD2	TRBJ2-7	few	TRBV5-1	CASSLGSGGDEQYF	TGCGCCAGCAGCTTGGGTTCGGGGGGTGACGAGCAGTACTTC
NA	TRBJ1-1	NA	TRBV18	CASSPTERMNTEAFF	TGTGCCAGCTCACCAACAGAGCGCATGAACACTGAAGCTTTCTTT